This passage covers 29 T cell receptor beta chains from one sample sequenced in a study of blood T cells in healthy people across ages. With a J-beta primer mix and a sample-barcoded 5' primer, a second PCR ran 7 to 11 cycles. TCRdb itself ran the 5' RACE reads through MiXCR, one entry per CDR3 protein. There are over 1,300,000 distinct CDR3 sequences in the sample; approximately 59% occur only once, and 5.5% to 8% lies in the top ten. The sample was blood. These receptors all come from a man aged 18 to 35 in good health.

The genes are TRBV7-9 and TRBJ2-4, with 7 positions matching TRBD2. The J call may be faulty, since TRBJ2-7 better matches the DNA end. The germline V gene has CDR1 SEHNR and CDR2 FQNEAQ (reference sequence). The CDR3 is 16 amino acids. The CDR3 DNA sequence: TGTGCCAGCAGCGCTCCTCCAGGTCGGGGGGCCTACGAGCAGTACTTC. This translates into CASSAPPGRGAYEQYF.

The chain combines TRBV6-1 with TRBJ1-2; D is ambiguous. The germline V gene encodes CDR1 MNHNS and CDR2 SASEGT. This CDR3 spans 10 amino acids. Trimming stripped 1 base from V and 13 bases from J, with 7 bases between. The CDR3 region is CASSEVGCTF. Here the CDR3 DNA reads TGTGCCAGCAGTGAAGTAGGTTGCACCTTC.

The V and J genes are TRBV27 and TRBJ2-7; 7 nucleotides line up with TRBD1. V shed 3 bases, J shed 7 bases, and the junction held 9 bases outside the gene matches. The germline CDR1 and CDR2 sequences are MNHEY and SMNVEV (reference sequence). The CDR3 runs to 14 residues. The CDR3 DNA reads TGTGCCAGCAGTTTCGGACAGGCCCTTATGGAGCAGTACTTC. Its protein product is CASSFGQALMEQYF.

The chain carries TRBV18 and TRBJ1-4, with D unresolved. The germline V and J ends were trimmed by 0 bases and 5 bases, with 13 bases remaining between them. Looked up from germline, CDR1 is KGHSH and CDR2 is LQKENI. The CDR3 is 16 amino acids. CDR3 nucleotides: TGTGCCAGCTCACCACCGTCCGGGCCTGGAAATGAAAAACTGTTTTTT. Amino acids: CASSPPSGPGNEKLFF.

The genes are TRBV20-1 and TRBJ1-2; 7 nucleotides agree with TRBD1. Germline CDR1 DFQATT, CDR2 SNEGSKA (reference sequence). Trimming cost V 0 bases and J 6 bases; bases outside gene matches: 7. This CDR3 comprises 14 residues. CDR3 in amino acids: CSARDRGDRDGYTF. The CDR3 DNA follows: TGCAGTGCTAGAGATCGAGGGGACAGAGATGGCTACACCTTC.

The chain has TRBV11-2 and TRBJ1-1; no definite D call. The CDR3 loop spans 15 amino acids. CDR1 is SGHAT, CDR2 FQNNGV, per germline. V dropped 3 bases and J dropped 7 bases, with 18 bases sitting between them. The CDR3 DNA reads as TGTGCCAGCAGCTTGGGTAGGATTCGCGGAAATGAAGCTTTCTTT. As protein: CASSLGRIRGNEAFF.

The chain recombines TRBV27 with TRBJ1-2; 8 bases match TRBD1. Germline CDR1 MNHEY, CDR2 SMNVEV (reference sequence). Losses at the gene ends were 5 bases for V and 4 bases for J; bases not matched to a gene: 6. This CDR3 is built from 14 residues. CDR3 sequence: CASSPYRGIYGYTF. DNA for the CDR3: TGTGCCAGCAGTCCCTACAGGGGGATCTATGGCTACACCTTC.

The rearrangement joins TRBV6-5 to TRBJ2-1; 7 bases line up with TRBD1. Unmatched junction bases numbered 8, after V lost 6 bases and J lost 0 bases. Germline V gene sequence: CDR1 MNHEY, CDR2 SVGAGI. The CDR3 covers 16 residues. CDR3 nucleotides: TGTGCCAGCAGCCCTCTCAGGGGGAGCTCCTACAATGAGCAGTTCTTC. Translating gives CASSPLRGSSYNEQFF.

The V call is TRBV5-7, the J call TRBJ1-5, with D possibly being TRBD1 (5 bases). TRBV5-7 is an ORF, and what it does is uncertain. With 4 bases removed from V and 1 base from J, the gap between germline ends came to 12 bases. This CDR3 contains 15 residues. Here the CDR3 reads CASSQKRTSNQPQHF. CDR3 nucleotide sequence: TGTGCCAGCAGCCAAAAAAGGACAAGCAATCAGCCCCAGCATTTT.

The chain is built from TRBV14 and TRBJ2-5; D may be TRBD1 or TRBD2 (5 bases each). CDR1 SGHDN and CDR2 FVKESK come from the germline V gene. With 0 bases removed from V and 5 bases from J, the gap between germline ends came to 22 bases. This CDR3 contains 18 residues. The CDR3 region is CASSQELSGPTQRETQYF. The CDR3 region has the DNA TGTGCCAGCAGCCAAGAGCTTTCGGGGCCAACCCAGCGGGAGACCCAGTACTTC.

In its sample, this clonotype was seen a few times. Compared with germline, one end of the junction differs, possibly owing to a read error. The chain joins TRBV4-1 to TRBJ2-5; TRBD2 might be the D (5 bases). Germline values: CDR1 MGHRA, CDR2 YSYEKL. CDR3 length equals 14 residues. The CDR3 nucleotides read TGCGCCAGCAGCCAAGACTCCGGGGTGGAGAGCCAGTACTTC. Encoded protein: CASSQDSGVESQYF.

About this clonotype itself: Sequence at one end of the junction differs from germline and may be a read error. This chain connects TRBV7-2 to TRBJ1-4; no clear D. The germline CDR1 and CDR2 sequences are SGHTA and FQGNSA. This CDR3 region has 14 residues. This chain's CDR3 is CVSSSPGSVEKLFF. CDR3 DNA sequence: TGTGTCAGCAGTTCGCCGGGGTCGGTTGAAAAACTGTTTTTT.

This chain joins TRBV6-2 or TRBV6-3 and TRBJ2-7; no reliable D call. V shed 5 bases and J shed 3 bases, with 8 bases lying between them. This CDR3 has 12 amino acids. Germline V lookup: CDR1 MNHEY, CDR2 SVGEGT. As DNA, the CDR3 is TGTGCCAGCAGTACCGAAGTCTACGAGCAGTACTTC. Residues: CASSTEVYEQYF.

This clonotype occurred a few times. The chain carries TRBV7-8 and TRBJ2-7; D is possibly TRBD1 (6 bases). CDR1 SGHVS and CDR2 FQNEAQ come from the germline V gene. The CDR3 runs 14 residues. V lost 8 bases and J lost 0, with 14 bases in between. The CDR3 region has the DNA TGTGCCAGCTCAACAGGGATCACCTCCTACGAGCAGTACTTC. The encoded protein is CASSTGITSYEQYF.

This clonotype was detected only a few times. The chain couples TRBV29-1 to TRBJ2-7, with D perhaps matching TRBD2 (5 bases). This CDR3 is 12 amino acids long. Germline lookup yields CDR1 SQVTM and CDR2 ANQGSEA. Trimming stripped 6 bases from V and 4 bases from J, with 13 bases between. The CDR3 DNA reads TGCAGCGTCGAGGGAGAAGGGTACGAGCAGTACTTC. Translation gives CSVEGEGYEQYF.

The chain links TRBV6-1 to TRBJ1-1, with D maybe TRBD1 (6 bases). Per the germline V gene, CDR1 is MNHNS and CDR2 is SASEGT. V dropped 1 base and J dropped 3 bases, with 12 bases sitting between them. The CDR3 runs to 15 residues. CDR3 in DNA: TGTGCCAGCAGTGAAGTAAAGGGGGTGGACACTGAAGCTTTCTTT. This codes for CASSEVKGVDTEAFF.

The chain employs TRBV12-3 or TRBV12-4 and TRBJ2-3; 14 nucleotides agree with TRBD2. The CDR3 runs 18 residues. J was trimmed by 3 bases and V by 5 bases; bases with no gene match: 10. For the CDR3, the DNA is TGTGCCAGCAGTCCGACTAGCGGGGGGGCCTGGGGAACAGATACGCAGTATTTT. It yields the protein CASSPTSGGAWGTDTQYF.

The genes are TRBV5-1 and TRBJ1-2; possibly TRBD1 for D (5 bases). Germline-derived CDR1 and CDR2 are SGHRS and YFSETQ. This CDR3 comprises 14 residues. V was clipped by 2 bases and J by 8 bases, with 16 bases between them. CDR3 protein: CASSFDEGRGGYTF. The CDR3 DNA sequence: TGCGCCAGCAGCTTTGATGAGGGAAGGGGAGGCTACACCTTC. Based on the CDR3 plus reference TRBV5-1 and TRBJ1-2, the full variable domain is KAGVTQTPRYLIKTRGQQVTLSCSPISGHRSVSWYQQTPGQGLQFLFEYFSETQRNKGNFPGRFSGRQFSNSRSEMNVSTLELGDSALYLCASSFDEGRGGYTFGSGTRLTVV.

The rearrangement links TRBV4-1 to TRBJ1-6; D is undetermined. Per the germline V gene, CDR1 is MGHRA and CDR2 is YSYEKL. This CDR3 is 17 amino acids long. With 1 base removed from V and 9 bases from J, the gap between germline ends came to 19 bases. CDR3 sequence: CASSQVLALAGGSPLHF. The DNA of the CDR3 is TGCGCCAGCAGCCAAGTCTTAGCCCTTGCGGGAGGTTCACCCCTCCACTTT.

The chain has TRBV6-2 or TRBV6-3 and TRBJ1-5; D is unclear. Germline V gene lookup returns CDR1 MNHEY and CDR2 SVGEGT. The CDR3 loop spans 16 amino acids. Trimming took off 6 bases at V and 2 bases at J, with 17 bases between the two ends. CDR3 sequence (DNA): TGTGCCAGCAGGGGCCCTGTATGGTGCGGCAATCAGCCCCAGCATTTT. This gives the protein CASRGPVWCGNQPQHF.

The V call is TRBV30, the J call TRBJ1-5; D not resolved. Germline lookup yields CDR1 GTSNPN and CDR2 SVGIG (reference sequence). This CDR3 spans 13 amino acids. The ends were cut back, 2 bases at V and 1 base at J, with 6 bases in the middle. The CDR3 DNA sequence: TGTGCCTGGAGTTCCAGGAGCAATCAGCCCCAGCATTTT. Its translation is CAWSSRSNQPQHF.

This chain joins TRBV4-2 and TRBJ2-1; D call uncertain. Matching the DNA end better, TRBJ2-7 makes the J call doubtful. CDR3 length: 13 amino acids. CDR1 is LGHNA and CDR2 is YNFKEQ in the germline V gene. The CDR3 here is CASSHRLVNEQYF. CDR3 DNA: TGTGCCAGCAGCCACCGCTTGGTCAATGAGCAGTACTTC.

This clonotype was seen a handful of times. This sequence joins TRBV7-9 and TRBJ2-3, with TRBD1 identical over 7 bases. This CDR3 comprises 16 residues. J gave up 2 bases and V 6 bases, and 11 bases lay outside the gene matches. Germline V gene data show CDR1 as SEHNR and CDR2 as FQNEAQ (reference sequence). As DNA, the CDR3 is TGTGCCAGCAGTTTCACCCCAGGGGGTCCCACAGATACGCAGTATTTT. Protein: CASSFTPGGPTDTQYF.

V usage is TRBV19 and J usage is TRBJ2-4, with D perhaps TRBD2 (6 bases). The CDR3 loop spans 17 amino acids. The germline V gene encodes CDR1 LNHDA and CDR2 SQIVND (reference sequence). Trimming pared 2 bases from V and 1 base from J, leaving 15 bases between. The CDR3 coding sequence is TGTGCCAGTAGTATAAGGTGGAGGGGTAGCGCCAAAAACATTCAGTACTTC. This codes for CASSIRWRGSAKNIQYF.

J is TRBJ1-4 and V is TRBV10-3; D is unresolved. This CDR3 is built from 18 residues. Deletions cut 10 bases from V and 0 bases from J, with 24 bases between. Germline lookup yields CDR1 ENHRY and CDR2 SYGVKD. The CDR3 coding sequence is TGTGCCACCACCTTAGGGCCTACGGGCATCGCAACTAATGAAAAACTGTTTTTT. It yields the protein CATTLGPTGIATNEKLFF.

The chain carries TRBV6-6 and TRBJ2-3; the D is unclear. The germline CDR1 and CDR2 sequences are MNHNY and SVGAGI (reference sequence). The V and J ends lost 0 bases and 6 bases respectively, with 13 bases between them. The CDR3 is 15 residues long. The CDR3 bases are TGTGCCAGCAGTTACTCGGCTGGCACGTCGGATACGCAGTATTTT. This translates into CASSYSAGTSDTQYF.

The V and J genes are TRBV6-5 and TRBJ2-1; 8 bases agree with TRBD1. The junction had 8 bases not matched to a gene; V was cut back by 0 bases and J by 4 bases. CDR1 and CDR2 from the germline V gene are MNHEY and SVGAGI. The CDR3 totals 17 residues. The CDR3 protein is CASSYSFRQGTYNEQFF. The CDR3 region has the DNA TGTGCCAGCAGTTACTCGTTTAGACAGGGGACTTACAATGAGCAGTTCTTC.

J is TRBJ1-2 and V is TRBV27; no reliable D call. The V end lost 5 bases, the J end lost 2 bases, and 12 bases lay between the germline ends. Germline assignment: CDR1 MNHEY and CDR2 SMNVEV (reference sequence). This CDR3 has 14 amino acids. CDR3 in amino acids: CASSTVIGNYGYTF. In DNA form, the CDR3 reads TGTGCCAGCAGTACTGTGATAGGGAACTATGGCTACACCTTC.

The chain recombines TRBV29-1 with TRBJ2-5; D might be TRBD1 (6 bases). The germline gives CDR1 SQVTM, CDR2 ANQGSEA. V lost 3 bases to trimming and J lost 3 bases, with 8 bases between them. The length of the CDR3 is 12 residues. As DNA, the CDR3 is TGCAGCGTTGAGACAGGAGAAGAGACCCAGTACTTC. This codes for CSVETGEETQYF.